This is a list of T cell receptor beta chains from one sample in a study of shared clonotypes between healthy human individuals. The data were produced by immunoSEQ multiplex PCR, yet TCRdb's version contains in-frame clones alone and is incomplete. The sample has 700,000 to 950,000 clones; roughly 96% are singletons. Sequences were obtained from naive CD8+ T cells sorted from blood. These TCRs come from a man aged 25-45 years in good health. Each CDR3 is given with its conserved first and last residue. Each record gives: D gene, J gene, clone size, V gene, CDR3 DNA, CDR3 protein. D genes are given only for firm matches. For some rows the clone size is stated as once, few or many, or as a class when expanded; others skip it.

D: TRBD2
J: TRBJ2-3
size: NA
V: TRBV7-7
DNA: TGTGCCAGCAGCTTAGGGCTAGCGGGAGGTGCGGATACGCAGTATTTT
CDR3: CASSLGLAGGADTQYF

D: NA
J: TRBJ2-7
size: NA
V: TRBV5-4
DNA: TGTGCCAGCAGCTTGGAGGCAGACTACGAGCAGTACTTC
CDR3: CASSLEADYEQYF

D: NA
J: TRBJ1-3
size: NA
V: TRBV11-2
DNA: TGTGCCAGCAGCTCCCGTCAGGGGCCAGATGGAAACACCATATATTTT
CDR3: CASSSRQGPDGNTIYF

D: NA
J: TRBJ2-7
size: NA
V: TRBV27
DNA: TGTGCCAGCAGAGTCTCCGGAGGGCTCACCTACGAGCAGTACTTC
CDR3: CASRVSGGLTYEQYF

D: TRBD1
J: TRBJ1-2
size: NA
V: TRBV27
DNA: TGTGCCAGCAGTCTCCTGACAGGGGCGGGCTACACCTTC
CDR3: CASSLLTGAGYTF

D: NA
J: TRBJ2-5
size: NA
V: TRBV27
DNA: TGTGCCAGCAGTTTTCGGGGACACACATTCGGAGAGACCCAGTACTTC
CDR3: CASSFRGHTFGETQYF

D: NA
J: TRBJ2-7
size: NA
V: TRBV2
DNA: TGTGCCAGCGAAGAATCCGGCCGACAGACCAGAGAGCAGTACTTC
CDR3: CASEESGRQTREQYF

D: NA
J: TRBJ2-1
size: NA
V: TRBV7-2
DNA: TGTGCCAGCAGCTTCAGTGGGAGTGGGGCACGGACAGACAATGAGCAGTTCTTC
CDR3: CASSFSGSGARTDNEQFF

D: NA
J: TRBJ2-1
size: NA
V: TRBV5-6
DNA: TGTGCCAGCAGCTGGGAAGTTCGGGCAAACAATGAGCAGTTCTTC
CDR3: CASSWEVRANNEQFF

D: NA
J: TRBJ2-1
size: NA
V: TRBV5-1
DNA: TGCGCCAGCAGGGGACTGAGCTCCTACAATGAGCAGTTCTTC
CDR3: CASRGLSSYNEQFF

D: TRBD2
J: TRBJ2-1
size: once
V: TRBV16
DNA: TGTGCCAGCAGCCAGGGGGACTACGGCACTAAGTTCTTC
CDR3: CASSQGDYGTKFF

D: NA
J: TRBJ2-3
size: NA
V: TRBV30
DNA: TGTGCCTGGAGTGAACAGGGCTCAGATACGCAGTATTTT
CDR3: CAWSEQGSDTQYF

D: TRBD1
J: TRBJ2-7
size: NA
V: TRBV19
DNA: TGTGCCAGTAGTCCATATTCGGGACAGGGTCACTACGAGCAGTACTTC
CDR3: CASSPYSGQGHYEQYF

D: NA
J: TRBJ2-2
size: once
V: TRBV11-2
DNA: TGTGCCAGCAGCTTCGAAAGGGTTTTCGCCGGGGAGCTGTTTTTT
CDR3: CASSFERVFAGELFF

D: NA
J: TRBJ2-1
size: NA
V: TRBV7-6
DNA: TGTGCCAGCAGCCTCATCGGGGTGGGGGGAGGCGATGAGCAGTTCTTC
CDR3: CASSLIGVGGGDEQFF

D: NA
J: TRBJ1-4
size: NA
V: TRBV28
DNA: TGTGCCAGCACGATAGCAGGACCGGCCCTCAATGAAAAACTGTTTTTT
CDR3: CASTIAGPALNEKLFF

D: TRBD2
J: TRBJ2-1
size: NA
V: TRBV29-1
DNA: TGCAGCGTTGAAGACGGCGGGACTAGCGGGAGTTCGTGGAATGAGCAGTTCTTC
CDR3: CSVEDGGTSGSSWNEQFF

D: TRBD2
J: TRBJ2-1
size: NA
V: TRBV29-1
DNA: TGCAGCGTTGCGGCAATCCTAGCGGGAGGGCAGTGGGAGCAGTTCTTC
CDR3: CSVAAILAGGQWEQFF

D: NA
J: TRBJ2-2
size: once
V: TRBV13
DNA: TGTGCCAGCAGCTTAGGCCGCGGATCCATGGGGGACAACACCGGGGAGCTGTTTTTT
CDR3: CASSLGRGSMGDNTGELFF

D: TRBD2
J: TRBJ2-7
size: NA
V: TRBV7-9
DNA: TGTGCCAGCAGAGAGACCGGGACTAGCGGGAAGGTGGGAGAGCAGTACTTC
CDR3: CASRETGTSGKVGEQYF

D: NA
J: TRBJ1-2
size: NA
V: TRBV7-2
DNA: TGTGCCAGCAGCTTCGTGCGTAACGGCTACACCTTC
CDR3: CASSFVRNGYTF

D: TRBD2
J: TRBJ2-5
size: NA
V: TRBV7-9
DNA: TGTGCCAGCAGCTTAGATGGCGGACTAGCGGGATACGAGACCCAGTACTTC
CDR3: CASSLDGGLAGYETQYF

D: NA
J: TRBJ2-5
size: NA
V: TRBV29-1
DNA: TGCAGCGTTGAAGGAGGAGAGACCCAGTACTTC
CDR3: CSVEGGETQYF

D: NA
J: TRBJ1-5
size: NA
V: TRBV28
DNA: TGTGCCAGCAGCCACGGTCCTTATAGCAATCAGCCCCAGCATTTT
CDR3: CASSHGPYSNQPQHF

D: TRBD1
J: TRBJ1-3
size: once
V: TRBV7-9
DNA: TGTGCCACCAACAGGGGGCCTGGAAACACCATATATTTT
CDR3: CATNRGPGNTIYF

D: NA
J: TRBJ2-2
size: NA
V: TRBV5-6
DNA: TGTGCCAGCAGCACTCCGGGGGATAACACCGGGGAGCTGTTTTTT
CDR3: CASSTPGDNTGELFF

D: NA
J: TRBJ1-2
size: NA
V: TRBV4-1
DNA: TGCGCCAGCAGCCAAGAAATCTCCGTAGGGAGGGGCTATGGCTACACCTTC
CDR3: CASSQEISVGRGYGYTF

D: NA
J: TRBJ2-3
size: NA
V: TRBV9
DNA: TGTGCCAGCAGCGCAAACGGACGGATCACAGATACGCAGTATTTT
CDR3: CASSANGRITDTQYF

D: TRBD2
J: TRBJ2-5
size: NA
V: TRBV10-2
DNA: TGCGCCAGCAGGCCAGCGGGAGGGTGGGAGACCCAGTACTTC
CDR3: CASRPAGGWETQYF

D: NA
J: TRBJ2-1
size: few
V: TRBV5-5
DNA: TGTGCCAGCAGCAGGACTTCGGTGGATGAGCAGTTCTTC
CDR3: CASSRTSVDEQFF

D: NA
J: TRBJ2-1
size: NA
V: TRBV11-2
DNA: TGTGCCAGCACAATAGGGAATGAGCAGTTCTTC
CDR3: CASTIGNEQFF

D: TRBD2
J: TRBJ2-7
size: NA
V: TRBV28
DNA: TGTGCCAGTGGACTAGCGGCCTACGAGCAGTACTTC
CDR3: CASGLAAYEQYF

D: TRBD2
J: TRBJ2-1
size: NA
V: TRBV5-1
DNA: TGCGCCAGCAGCTTGGTCAGAGCGGGAGGGGTCAATGAGCAGTTCTTC
CDR3: CASSLVRAGGVNEQFF

D: TRBD2
J: TRBJ2-1
size: NA
V: TRBV29-1
DNA: TGCAGCGTTGAACTGACTAGCGCTCTAAACTACAATGAGCAGTTCTTC
CDR3: CSVELTSALNYNEQFF

D: TRBD2
J: TRBJ2-7
size: NA
V: TRBV6-1
DNA: TGTGCCAGCATGGCGGGAGGTCGGGAGCAGTACTTC
CDR3: CASMAGGREQYF

D: TRBD1
J: TRBJ2-7
size: NA
V: TRBV27
DNA: TGTGCCAGCAGTCCAACAGGGGTAGGAGACTACGAGCAGTACTTC
CDR3: CASSPTGVGDYEQYF

D: NA
J: TRBJ2-1
size: NA
V: TRBV27
DNA: TGTGCCAGCAGTTTATGGACCAAGGGGAATGAGCAGTTCTTC
CDR3: CASSLWTKGNEQFF

D: NA
J: TRBJ2-7
size: NA
V: TRBV9
DNA: TGTGCCAGCAGCCCTTATAGCGCGGGACCCTACGAGCAGTACTTC
CDR3: CASSPYSAGPYEQYF

D: TRBD1
J: TRBJ2-1
size: NA
V: TRBV5-4
DNA: TGTGCCAGCAGCTACAGGGGGGCCGACAATGAGCAGTTCTTC
CDR3: CASSYRGADNEQFF

D: TRBD1
J: TRBJ2-7
size: NA
V: TRBV28
DNA: TGTGCCGCGATGGGACAGACCTACGAGCAGTACTTC
CDR3: CAAMGQTYEQYF

D: TRBD1
J: TRBJ2-7
size: NA
V: TRBV27
DNA: TGTGCCAGTCTTCGGACAGGGAGCTACGAGCAGTACTTC
CDR3: CASLRTGSYEQYF

D: NA
J: TRBJ2-3
size: NA
V: TRBV6-1
DNA: TGTGCCAGCAGTGAAGCCCAGGGTGGTGATACGCAGTATTTT
CDR3: CASSEAQGGDTQYF